Here is one TCR beta chain with its context. Antigen unknown. Germline V lookup: CDR1 LNHDA, CDR2 SQIVND (reference sequence). V was shortened by 5 bases and J by 4 bases, with 18 bases between the two germline ends. There are 16 residues in the CDR3. HIV-negative, healthy adults without recent acute infections or vaccinations were the donors. This sample is part of a study of shared clonotypes between healthy human individuals. Study results and limitations: Relative to memory subsets, naive subsets generally showed larger estimated richness.

Produced via immunoSEQ multiplex PCR; TCRdb's table is partial and in-frame only. Seen here are hundreds of thousands of clones, about 96% observed once, and the top ten hold 0.045% to 0.07%. The clonotype was recovered from a woman between 25 and 40 years old in good health. This chain joins TRBV19 and TRBJ1-5; a possible D gene is TRBD1 (6 bases). Sequencing was performed on naive CD4+ T cells sorted from blood. Subset noted: CD45RA+ positively selected. DNA for the CDR3: TGTGCCAGTAGTCGCGCCGGGGGGCGAACAAATCAGCCCCAGCATTTT. It codes for CASSRAGGRTNQPQHF.